A selection of T cell receptor beta chains follows, all from one sample in a study of shared clonotypes between healthy human individuals. Assay used: immunoSEQ multiplex PCR; TCRdb lists only in-frame clones, some missing. The sample contains over a million clones, 78% of which appear only once. The sample taken for sequencing was memory CD4+ T cells from PBMCs. The receptors were gathered from a man aged 18 to 30 in good health. Some clones in this sample may be carry-over from other donors' samples. Each CDR3 is given with its conserved first and last residue. D genes are given only for firm matches. Clone size is stated in some rows and not others, as once, few, many or a class when expanded.

J: TRBJ1-1; V: TRBV5-1; D: TRBD1; size: .; DNA: TGCGCCAGCACCCCTCGAGTTGGACAGGGAATGAACACTGAAGCTTTCTTT; CDR3: CASTPRVGQGMNTEAFF
J: TRBJ2-1; V: TRBV7-9; D: TRBD2; size: .; DNA: TGTGCCAGCAGCCCCGATACCGGGACTAGCGGGCTGGGGGAGCAGTTCTTC; CDR3: CASSPDTGTSGLGEQFF
J: TRBJ2-1; V: TRBV28; D: .; size: .; DNA: TGTGCCAGCAGTTTTAATACAGGAATAGAGGAGCAGTTCTTC; CDR3: CASSFNTGIEEQFF
J: TRBJ2-7; V: TRBV27; D: .; size: .; DNA: TGTGCCAGCAGTCGCCTGGGGGCTTACTACGAGCAGTACTTC; CDR3: CASSRLGAYYEQYF
J: TRBJ1-1; V: TRBV18; D: .; size: .; DNA: TGTGCCAGCTCACCACCGGTAGGTGGGACTGAAGCTTTCTTT; CDR3: CASSPPVGGTEAFF
J: TRBJ2-3; V: TRBV4-2; D: TRBD2; size: .; DNA: TGTGCCAGCAGCCAAGGAGAACTAGCGGATACGCAGTATTTT; CDR3: CASSQGELADTQYF
J: TRBJ2-5; V: TRBV10-3; D: .; size: .; DNA: TGTGCCATCAGTGAAAGGGACCGGGGACTCGAGGGGGAGACCCAGTACTTC; CDR3: CAISERDRGLEGETQYF
J: TRBJ2-7; V: TRBV5-1; D: TRBD1; size: few; DNA: TGCGCCAGCAGCTTGGGACAGGGGATCTACGAGCAGTACTTC; CDR3: CASSLGQGIYEQYF
J: TRBJ2-2; V: TRBV6-1; D: .; size: once; DNA: TGTGCCAGCATGGAATGGCGGACATACACCGGGGAGCTGTTTTTT; CDR3: CASMEWRTYTGELFF
J: TRBJ2-7; V: TRBV28; D: TRBD2; size: .; DNA: TGTGCCAGCAGTCCCGCCGGGACTAGCGAGATGGGGCAGTACTTC; CDR3: CASSPAGTSEMGQYF
J: TRBJ2-3; V: TRBV27; D: TRBD2; size: few; DNA: TGTGCCAGCAGTTTATACCAGCGGGAAGTTACAGATACGCAGTATTTT; CDR3: CASSLYQREVTDTQYF
J: TRBJ1-3; V: TRBV10-3; D: TRBD1; size: .; DNA: TGTGCCATCAGTGAATATCAGGGACAGGGAAACACCATATATTTT; CDR3: CAISEYQGQGNTIYF
J: TRBJ2-7; V: TRBV6-5; D: TRBD2; size: .; DNA: TGTGCCAGCCGGGGGCCAGGAGCGGGAGGTCGTGAGCAGTACTTC; CDR3: CASRGPGAGGREQYF
J: TRBJ2-1; V: TRBV7-3; D: TRBD2; size: .; DNA: TGTGCCAGCAGCTCTTACGGGACTAACTCCTACAATGAGCAGTTCTTC; CDR3: CASSSYGTNSYNEQFF
J: TRBJ1-2; V: TRBV6-5; D: .; size: .; DNA: TGTGCCAGCAGTCCGACAGGATCGACGAGGGGCTACACCTTC; CDR3: CASSPTGSTRGYTF
J: TRBJ2-6; V: TRBV15; D: .; size: .; DNA: TGTGCCACCAGCAGAGCTTCCGGGGCCAACGTCCTGACTTTC; CDR3: CATSRASGANVLTF
J: TRBJ2-3; V: TRBV6-6; D: .; size: .; DNA: TGTGCCAGCAGTTATTATAGGGACGCAGATACGCAGTATTTT; CDR3: CASSYYRDADTQYF
J: TRBJ1-1; V: TRBV13; D: .; size: .; DNA: TGTGCCAGCAGCTTAATCTCCTACATAGCCCAAATGAACACTGAAGCTTTCTTT; CDR3: CASSLISYIAQMNTEAFF
J: TRBJ2-7; V: TRBV5-1; D: .; size: .; DNA: TGCGCCAGCAGCGCAACGACAGTCTCCTACGAGCAGTACTTC; CDR3: CASSATTVSYEQYF
J: TRBJ2-3; V: TRBV2; D: TRBD2; size: few; DNA: TGTGCCAGCAGTGACGTTAGCGGGATTGATACAGATACGCAGTATTTT; CDR3: CASSDVSGIDTDTQYF
J: TRBJ1-4; V: TRBV1; D: .; size: .; DNA: TGCACCAGCAGCCAAAAGAAGTTTTACAGGGGAAGGTCTAATGAAAAACTGTTTTTT; CDR3: CTSSQKKFYRGRSNEKLFF
J: TRBJ2-3; V: TRBV29-1; D: .; size: .; DNA: TGCAGCGTAGCAGGGCCAGATACGCAGTATTTT; CDR3: CSVAGPDTQYF
J: TRBJ2-7; V: TRBV7-9; D: TRBD1; size: .; DNA: TGTGCCAGCAGCCCGGGACAGGGGAGGGGTGGGCCCCCCTACGAGCAGTACTTC; CDR3: CASSPGQGRGGPPYEQYF
J: TRBJ2-7; V: TRBV19; D: .; size: .; DNA: TGTGCCAGTAGGTCGGGAGAGGGATCCTACGAGCAGTACTTC; CDR3: CASRSGEGSYEQYF
J: TRBJ2-2; V: TRBV4-2; D: TRBD2; size: many; DNA: TGTGCCAGCAGCCACCTCATAGCGGGAGTAAAAAACACCGGGGAGCTGTTTTTT; CDR3: CASSHLIAGVKNTGELFF
J: TRBJ2-2; V: TRBV11-2; D: .; size: .; DNA: TGTGCCAGCAGCGCGAACCTTTGGGAGTCTAGGAACACCGGGGAGCTGTTTTTT; CDR3: CASSANLWESRNTGELFF
J: TRBJ1-2; V: TRBV10-3; D: .; size: .; DNA: TGTGCCATCAGTGAGGGGGAGCCCCAGAACTATGGCTACACCTTC; CDR3: CAISEGEPQNYGYTF
J: TRBJ1-2; V: TRBV6-5; D: .; size: .; DNA: TGTGCCAGCAGTAACACCGTTAGAGGCCCCACGTTCTTC; CDR3: CASSNTVRGPTFF
J: TRBJ1-1; V: TRBV6-6; D: .; size: once; DNA: TGTGCCAGCAGTCGGGGCGATACCGTGAACACTGAAGCTTTCTTT; CDR3: CASSRGDTVNTEAFF
J: TRBJ2-7; V: TRBV7-2; D: TRBD1; size: .; DNA: TGTGCCAGCAGCCCAGGGGGACAGGGGTTCGGGGAGCAGTACTTC; CDR3: CASSPGGQGFGEQYF
J: TRBJ2-1; V: TRBV28; D: TRBD2; size: .; DNA: TGTGCCAGCACCCCGACTAGCGGGGCCGGCTCCTACAATGAGCAGTTCTTC; CDR3: CASTPTSGAGSYNEQFF
J: TRBJ2-2; V: TRBV9; D: TRBD1; size: .; DNA: TGTGCCAGCAGCACCCGAGGGACAGGGACACCCACCGGGGAGCTGTTTTTT; CDR3: CASSTRGTGTPTGELFF
J: TRBJ2-7; V: TRBV5-1; D: .; size: many; DNA: TGCGCCAGCAGCCCCGGTTGGGAGGCCGAAGGATACGAGCAGTACTTC; CDR3: CASSPGWEAEGYEQYF
J: TRBJ2-3; V: TRBV28; D: .; size: .; DNA: TGTGCCAGCAGTAGGATAGCGGAAGATACGCAGTATTTT; CDR3: CASSRIAEDTQYF
J: TRBJ1-2; V: TRBV6-1; D: .; size: once; DNA: TGTGCCAGCAGTGATCCCGCTTCGGCCACCTATGGCTACACCTTC; CDR3: CASSDPASATYGYTF
J: TRBJ2-3; V: TRBV28; D: .; size: .; DNA: TGTGCCAGCAGTTTACCGGTGCCAGATACGCAGTATTTT; CDR3: CASSLPVPDTQYF
J: TRBJ1-2; V: TRBV5-4; D: .; size: .; DNA: TGTGCCAGCAGCCCGTCGAGTGGGGAAGGTTATGGCTACACCTTC; CDR3: CASSPSSGEGYGYTF
J: TRBJ2-3; V: TRBV7-2; D: TRBD2; size: .; DNA: TGTGCCAGCAGCTTAGTGGGGGGACTAGTCACAGATACGCAGTATTTT; CDR3: CASSLVGGLVTDTQYF
J: TRBJ2-2; V: TRBV4-1; D: TRBD1; size: .; DNA: TGCGCCAGCAGCCAAGATGGACAGGGCGCCGGGGAGCTGTTTTTT; CDR3: CASSQDGQGAGELFF
J: TRBJ2-3; V: TRBV9; D: TRBD2; size: .; DNA: TGTGCCAGCAGCGTAGAGCGGGATAACGCAGATACGCAGTATTTT; CDR3: CASSVERDNADTQYF
J: TRBJ2-3; V: TRBV5-1; D: .; size: .; DNA: TGCGCCAGCACCGTCGGGGGCAGCACAGATACGCAGTATTTT; CDR3: CASTVGGSTDTQYF
J: TRBJ2-7; V: TRBV4-2; D: TRBD1; size: once; DNA: TGTGCCAGCAGCCAAGATACAGGGGGCGAGCAGTACTTC; CDR3: CASSQDTGGEQYF
J: TRBJ2-7; V: TRBV6-5; D: .; size: .; DNA: TGTGCCAGCAGTCCACAACAGACTAGTGGACGCGAGCAGTACTTC; CDR3: CASSPQQTSGREQYF
J: TRBJ2-7; V: TRBV7-3; D: .; size: .; DNA: TGTGCCAGCAGCTTAAGTAGTACTGGTTCCTACGAGCAGTACTTC; CDR3: CASSLSSTGSYEQYF